This T cell receptor beta chain was recorded in a study of blood T cell repertoires in COVID-19. Study information: COVID-19 samples collected from the United States, Italy and Spain covered acute and convalescent phases. In each case, the material was cDNA or gDNA derived from T cells, B-cell-depleted T cells, or PBMCs.

Across under 25 US areas, participants ranged in age from roughly 18 to 89 years. Germline V lookup: CDR1 KGHSH, CDR2 LQKENI. The junction had 5 bases not matched to a gene; V was cut back by 6 bases and J by 5 bases. The CDR3 is 14 residues long. In the original workflow: Amplification with reference gene primers provided the estimates of nucleated cell counts. Here immunoSEQ multiplex PCR was the method, and the copy in TCRdb shows in-frame clones only, minus some. That table furnishes V, J and clone size, whereas the DNA furnished D and trimming. Among 200,000 to 300,000 clones listed, 80% to 90% were seen once.

The chain combines TRBV18 with TRBJ2-2, with TRBD2 matching 8 bases. The specimen sequenced was PBMCs or T cells enriched from blood (not recorded which). The origin of this receptor is a man aged 45-60 years who had been exposed to COVID-19. CDR3 bases: TGTGCCAGCTCTGGGACTAGAGGGACCGGGGAGCTGTTTTTT. It specifies CASSGTRGTGELFF.